This T cell receptor (beta chain) comes out of a study of PD-L1 blockade in urothelial cancer. Background on the study: At 3 weeks after treatment start (second dose) and again at 6 weeks, blood was analyzed.

Study results and caveats: It was durable-benefit patients whose tumor-associated blood clones expanded more at 3 weeks.

Indicated time point: peripheral blood 6 weeks after treatment start. Per patient, between 1 and 8 samples were collected at pretreatment and on-treatment time points. On this clone itself: Its matching antigen is unknown.

Each PCR had synthetic TCR analog templates added to it as a spike-in. Clones were sequenced by immunoSEQ multiplex PCR, and TCRdb holds only the in-frame ones, with some missing. The sample holds more than 90,000 clones, more than 85% seen once. The sequence was collected from a man aged 55 to 70 with urothelial cancer. The sequences come from PBMCs, collected around atezolizumab (anti-PD-L1) treatment.

CDR3 DNA sequence: TGTGCCAGCAGTTACGGGACATTAACTGAAGCTTTCTTT. Its protein is CASSYGTLTEAFF. The chain carries TRBV28 and TRBJ1-1; D perhaps matches TRBD1 (6 bases). The CDR3 is 13 amino acids. V was pared by 4 bases and J by 5 bases, with 11 bases between. Germline CDR1 reads MDHEN; CDR2 reads SYDVKM.